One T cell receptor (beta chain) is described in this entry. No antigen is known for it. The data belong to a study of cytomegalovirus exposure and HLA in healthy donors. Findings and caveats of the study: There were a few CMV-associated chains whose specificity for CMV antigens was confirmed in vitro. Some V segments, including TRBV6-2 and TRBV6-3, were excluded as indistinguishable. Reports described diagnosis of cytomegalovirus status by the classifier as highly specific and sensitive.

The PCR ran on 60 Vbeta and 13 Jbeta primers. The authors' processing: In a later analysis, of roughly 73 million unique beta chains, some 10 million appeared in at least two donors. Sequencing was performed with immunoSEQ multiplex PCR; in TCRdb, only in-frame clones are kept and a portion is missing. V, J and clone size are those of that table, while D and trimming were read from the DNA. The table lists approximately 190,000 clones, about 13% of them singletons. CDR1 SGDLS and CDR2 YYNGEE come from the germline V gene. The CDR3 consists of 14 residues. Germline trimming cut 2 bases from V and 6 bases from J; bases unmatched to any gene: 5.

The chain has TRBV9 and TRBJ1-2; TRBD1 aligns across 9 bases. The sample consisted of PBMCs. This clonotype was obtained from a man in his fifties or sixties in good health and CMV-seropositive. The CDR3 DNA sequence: TGTGCCAGCAGCGTCTCGACAGGGGGGAATGGCTACACCTTC. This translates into CASSVSTGGNGYTF. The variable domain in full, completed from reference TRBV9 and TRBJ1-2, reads DSGVTQTPKHLITATGQRVTLRCSPRSGDLSVYWYQQSLDQGLQFLIQYYNGEERAKGNILERFSAQQFPDLHSELNLSSLELGDSALYFCASSVSTGGNGYTFGSGTRLTVV.